This TCR beta chain was sequenced for a study of shared clonotypes between healthy human individuals. About the study: CD4 naive cells filled three plates per donor, CD4 memory three, CD8 naive two and CD8 memory one.

Whole-study results and caveats: Clonotypes shared by all four donors outscored non-shared clonotypes in generation probability. Limitation of the genetic and exposure-history diversity represented came from the few donors.

As for this clone: Its antigen is unidentified.

Germline V CDR1 and CDR2: SGDLS, YYNGEE. The V end lost 1 base, the J end lost 0 bases, and 10 bases lay between the germline ends. The CDR3 is 16 residues long. The test was conducted at deep level. The table came from immunoSEQ multiplex PCR; TCRdb's copy has only in-frame clones and leaves some out. The data hold approximately 1.4 million clones, with 95% to 99% observed a single time. The chain is built from TRBV9 and TRBJ2-2; TRBD2 is a possible D gene (6 bases). Sequenced material: naive CD4+ T cells sorted from blood. The subset was: CD45RA+ positively selected. This TCR derives from a man aged 25 to 40 in good health. As DNA, the CDR3 is TGTGCCAGCAGCGTAACCGGGACTCCGAACACCGGGGAGCTGTTTTTT. Translating it yields CASSVTGTPNTGELFF.